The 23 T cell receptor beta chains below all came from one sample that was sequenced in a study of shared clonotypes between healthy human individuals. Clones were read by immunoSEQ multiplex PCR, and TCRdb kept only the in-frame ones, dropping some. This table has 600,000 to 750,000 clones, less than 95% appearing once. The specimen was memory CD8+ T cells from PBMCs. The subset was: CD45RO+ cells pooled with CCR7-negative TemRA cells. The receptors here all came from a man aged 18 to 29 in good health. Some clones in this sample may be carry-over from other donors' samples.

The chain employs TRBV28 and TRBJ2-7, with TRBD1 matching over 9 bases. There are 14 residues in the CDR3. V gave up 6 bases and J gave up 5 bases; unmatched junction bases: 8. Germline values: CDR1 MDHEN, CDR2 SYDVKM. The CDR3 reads CASSTDRGVDEQYF. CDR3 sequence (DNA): TGTGCCAGCAGCACCGACAGGGGGGTCGACGAGCAGTACTTC.

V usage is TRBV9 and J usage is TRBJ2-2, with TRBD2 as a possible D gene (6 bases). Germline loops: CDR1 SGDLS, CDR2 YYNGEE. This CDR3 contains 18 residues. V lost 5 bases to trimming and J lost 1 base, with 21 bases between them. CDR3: CASSTPRAGTVNTGELFF. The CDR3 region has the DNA TGTGCCAGCAGTACTCCACGGGCAGGGACTGTGAACACCGGGGAGCTGTTTTTT. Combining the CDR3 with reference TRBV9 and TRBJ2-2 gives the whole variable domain DSGVTQTPKHLITATGQRVTLRCSPRSGDLSVYWYQQSLDQGLQFLIQYYNGEERAKGNILERFSAQQFPDLHSELNLSSLELGDSALYFCASSTPRAGTVNTGELFFGEGSRLTVL.

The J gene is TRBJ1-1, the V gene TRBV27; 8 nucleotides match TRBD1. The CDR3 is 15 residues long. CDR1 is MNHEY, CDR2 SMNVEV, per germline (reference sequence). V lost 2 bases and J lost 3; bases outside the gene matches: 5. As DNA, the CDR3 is TGTGCCAGCAGTTTACGAGGGACAGGAGACACTGAAGCTTTCTTT. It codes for CASSLRGTGDTEAFF.

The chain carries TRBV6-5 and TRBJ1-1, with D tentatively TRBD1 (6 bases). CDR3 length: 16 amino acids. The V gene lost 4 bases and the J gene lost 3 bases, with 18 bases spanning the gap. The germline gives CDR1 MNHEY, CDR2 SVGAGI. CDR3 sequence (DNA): TGTGCCAGCAGTTCTGGAGTGGGGACACATTACACTGAAGCTTTCTTT. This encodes CASSSGVGTHYTEAFF.

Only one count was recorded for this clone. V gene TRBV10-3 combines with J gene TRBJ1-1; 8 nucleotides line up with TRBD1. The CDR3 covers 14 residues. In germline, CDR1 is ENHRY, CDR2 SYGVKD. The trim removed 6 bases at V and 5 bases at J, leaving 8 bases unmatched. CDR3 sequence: CAIRGTGGKTEAFF. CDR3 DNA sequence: TGTGCCATCAGAGGAACAGGGGGGAAAACTGAAGCTTTCTTT.

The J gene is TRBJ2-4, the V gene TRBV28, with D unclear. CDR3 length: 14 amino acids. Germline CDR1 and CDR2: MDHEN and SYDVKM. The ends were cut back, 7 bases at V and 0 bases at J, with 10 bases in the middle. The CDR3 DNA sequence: TGTGCCAGCACCCCAGTAGTAGCCAAAAACATTCAGTACTTC. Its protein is CASTPVVAKNIQYF.

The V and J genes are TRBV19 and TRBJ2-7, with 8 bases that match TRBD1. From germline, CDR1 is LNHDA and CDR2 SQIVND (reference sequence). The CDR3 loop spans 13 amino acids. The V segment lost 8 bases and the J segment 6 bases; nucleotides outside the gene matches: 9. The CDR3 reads CASSLDRVSEQYF. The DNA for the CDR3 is TGTGCCAGTTCGCTGGACAGGGTGAGCGAGCAGTACTTC.

CDR3 bases: TGTGCCAGCAGCTTGGTCGCAGGGCTATTCCTCCAAGAGACCCAGTACTTC. It translates to CASSLVAGLFLQETQYF. V gene TRBV5-6 combines with J gene TRBJ2-5; weak D call: TRBD1 (5 bases). This CDR3 has 17 amino acids. Trimming removed 0 bases from V and 1 base from J, with 16 bases in between. The V gene's germline CDR1 is SGHDT and CDR2 YYEEEE.

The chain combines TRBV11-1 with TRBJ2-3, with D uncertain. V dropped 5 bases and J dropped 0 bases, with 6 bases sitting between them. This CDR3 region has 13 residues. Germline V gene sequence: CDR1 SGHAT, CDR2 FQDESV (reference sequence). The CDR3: CASSASSTDTQYF. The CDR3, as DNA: TGTGCCAGCAGCGCTTCGAGCACAGATACGCAGTATTTT.

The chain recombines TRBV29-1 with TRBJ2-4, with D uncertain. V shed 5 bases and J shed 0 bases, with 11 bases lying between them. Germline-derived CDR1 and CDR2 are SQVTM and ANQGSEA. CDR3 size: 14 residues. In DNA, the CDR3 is TGCAGCGTTTCCCCCGACTTAGCCAAAAACATTCAGTACTTC. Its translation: CSVSPDLAKNIQYF.

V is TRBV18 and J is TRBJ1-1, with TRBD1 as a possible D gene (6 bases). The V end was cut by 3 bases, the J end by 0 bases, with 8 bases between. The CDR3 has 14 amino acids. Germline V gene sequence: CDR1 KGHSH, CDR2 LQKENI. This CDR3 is CASSPDRLNTEAFF. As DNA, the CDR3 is TGTGCCAGCTCACCCGACAGGCTGAACACTGAAGCTTTCTTT. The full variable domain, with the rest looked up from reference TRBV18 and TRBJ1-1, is NAGVMQNPRHLVRRRGQEARLRCSPMKGHSHVYWYRQLPEEGLKFMVYLQKENIIDESGMPKERFSAEFPKEGPSILRIQQVVRGDSAAYFCASSPDRLNTEAFFGQGTRLTVV.

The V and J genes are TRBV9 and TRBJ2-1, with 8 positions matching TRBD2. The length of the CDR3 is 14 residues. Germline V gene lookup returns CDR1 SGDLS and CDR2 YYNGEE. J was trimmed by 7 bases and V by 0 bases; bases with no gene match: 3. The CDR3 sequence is CASSVAGGRNEQFF. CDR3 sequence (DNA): TGTGCCAGCAGCGTAGCGGGAGGGCGGAATGAGCAGTTCTTC. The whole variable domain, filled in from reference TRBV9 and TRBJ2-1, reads DSGVTQTPKHLITATGQRVTLRCSPRSGDLSVYWYQQSLDQGLQFLIQYYNGEERAKGNILERFSAQQFPDLHSELNLSSLELGDSALYFCASSVAGGRNEQFFGPGTRLTVL.

CDR3 nucleotide sequence: TGTGCCAGCCGGCCGGGCAGCGATCATCAGCCCCAGCATTTT. It yields the protein CASRPGSDHQPQHF. The gene calls are TRBV25-1 and TRBJ1-5; D ambiguous. The CDR3 is 14 amino acids. V was cut by 8 bases and J by 5 bases, with 16 bases left in between. Germline loops: CDR1 MGHDK, CDR2 SYGVNS. The full variable domain, its missing parts supplied by reference TRBV25-1 and TRBJ1-5, is EADIYQTPRYLVIGTGKKITLECSQTMGHDKMYWYQQDPGMELHLIHYSYGVNSTEKGDLSSESTVSRIRTEHFPLTLESARPSHTSQYLCASRPGSDHQPQHFGDGTRLSIL.

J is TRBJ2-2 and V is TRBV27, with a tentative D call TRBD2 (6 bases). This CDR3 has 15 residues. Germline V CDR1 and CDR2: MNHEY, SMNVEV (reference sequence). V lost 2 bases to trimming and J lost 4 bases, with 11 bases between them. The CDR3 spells CASSLGGSATGELFF. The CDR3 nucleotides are TGTGCCAGCAGTTTAGGAGGGAGCGCCACCGGGGAGCTGTTTTTT.

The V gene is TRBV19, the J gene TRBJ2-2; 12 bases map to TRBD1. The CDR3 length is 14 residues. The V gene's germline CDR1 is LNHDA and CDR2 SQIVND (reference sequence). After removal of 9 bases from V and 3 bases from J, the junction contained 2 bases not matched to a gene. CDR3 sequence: CASWDRGHTGELFF. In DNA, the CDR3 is TGTGCCAGCTGGGACAGGGGGCACACCGGGGAGCTGTTTTTT. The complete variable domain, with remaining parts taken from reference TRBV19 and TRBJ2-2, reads DGGITQSPKYLFRKEGQNVTLSCEQNLNHDAMYWYRQDPGQGLRLIYYSQIVNDFQKGDIAEGYSVSREKKESFPLTVTSAQKNPTAFYLCASWDRGHTGELFFGEGSRLTVL.

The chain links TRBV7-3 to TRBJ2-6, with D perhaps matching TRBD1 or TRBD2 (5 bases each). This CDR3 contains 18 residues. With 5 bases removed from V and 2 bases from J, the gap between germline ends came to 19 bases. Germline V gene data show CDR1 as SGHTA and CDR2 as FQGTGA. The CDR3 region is CASSDPFGGTPGANVLTF. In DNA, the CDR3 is TGTGCCAGCAGCGACCCCTTTGGGGGTACCCCTGGGGCCAACGTCCTGACTTTC.

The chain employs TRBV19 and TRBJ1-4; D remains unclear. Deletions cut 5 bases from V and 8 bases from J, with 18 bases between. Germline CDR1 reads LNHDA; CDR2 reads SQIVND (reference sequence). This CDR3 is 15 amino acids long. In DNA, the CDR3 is TGTGCCAGTAGTGCTTCCAATGGGTTTGGCGAAAAACTGTTTTTT. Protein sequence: CASSASNGFGEKLFF.

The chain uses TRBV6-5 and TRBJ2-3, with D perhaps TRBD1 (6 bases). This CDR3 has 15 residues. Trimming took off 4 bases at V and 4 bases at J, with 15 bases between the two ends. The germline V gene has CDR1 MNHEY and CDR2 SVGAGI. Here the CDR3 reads CASSSDRSAADTQYF. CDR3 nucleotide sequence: TGTGCCAGCAGTTCAGACAGGTCGGCGGCAGATACGCAGTATTTT.

The CDR3 region is CASRATGVNEKLFF. The DNA for the CDR3 is TGTGCCAGCAGAGCCACAGGAGTTAATGAAAAACTGTTTTTT. V and J are TRBV25-1 and TRBJ1-4, with D perhaps matching TRBD1 (5 bases). The V gene's germline CDR1 is MGHDK and CDR2 SYGVNS. The CDR3 sequence is 14 residues long. V lost 6 bases to trimming and J lost 4 bases, with 12 bases between them.

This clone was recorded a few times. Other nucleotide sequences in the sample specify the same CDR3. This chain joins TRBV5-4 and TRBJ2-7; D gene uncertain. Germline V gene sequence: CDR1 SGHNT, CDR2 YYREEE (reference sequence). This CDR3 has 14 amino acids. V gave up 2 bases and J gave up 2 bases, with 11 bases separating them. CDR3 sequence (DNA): TGTGCCAGCAGCTTAGGCAGGAGTACCTACGAGCAGTACTTC. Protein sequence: CASSLGRSTYEQYF.

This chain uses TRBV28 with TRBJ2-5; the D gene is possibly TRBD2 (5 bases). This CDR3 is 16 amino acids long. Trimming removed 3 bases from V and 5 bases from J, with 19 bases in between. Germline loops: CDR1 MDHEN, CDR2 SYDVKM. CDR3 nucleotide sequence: TGTGCCAGCAGTTTCCTGGCTAGCTCATTGGGGGAGACCCAGTACTTC. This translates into CASSFLASSLGETQYF. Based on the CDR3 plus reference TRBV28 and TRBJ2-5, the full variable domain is DVKVTQSSRYLVKRTGEKVFLECVQDMDHENMFWYRQDPGLGLRLIYFSYDVKMKEKGDIPEGYSVSREKKERFSLILESASTNQTSMYLCASSFLASSLGETQYFGPGTRLLVL.

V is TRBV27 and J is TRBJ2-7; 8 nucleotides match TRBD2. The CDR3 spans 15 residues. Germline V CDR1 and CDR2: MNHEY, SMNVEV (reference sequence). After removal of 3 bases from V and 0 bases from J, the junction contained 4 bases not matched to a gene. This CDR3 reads CASSFFSGSSYEQYF. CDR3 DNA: TGTGCCAGCAGTTTCTTCAGCGGGAGCTCCTACGAGCAGTACTTC.

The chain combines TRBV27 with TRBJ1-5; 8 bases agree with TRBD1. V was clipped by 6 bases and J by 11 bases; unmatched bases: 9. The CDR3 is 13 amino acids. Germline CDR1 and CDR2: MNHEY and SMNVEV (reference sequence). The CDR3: CASRETGDPAQHF. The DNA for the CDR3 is TGTGCCAGCAGGGAGACAGGGGACCCGGCCCAGCATTTT.